Listed below are T cell receptor beta chains from one sample, sequenced in a study of CD8+ T cells in alopecia areata. Data came from immunoSEQ multiplex PCR; TCRdb stores just in-frame clones and leaves some out. Here the sample spans 120,000 or so clones, 58% being singletons. Sequencing was performed on CD4+ T cells sorted from blood, taken at week 0. These receptor sequences come from a human donor with alopecia areata. Both conserved end residues are part of each CDR3. D genes are given only for firm matches. Only some rows state a clone size, as once, few, many or a class for expanded clones.

d_call j_call clone_size v_call cdr3_aa cdr3_nt
NA TRBJ1-2 NA TRBV20-1 CSASLVYGYTF TGCAGTGCTAGTTTAGTCTATGGCTACACCTTC
NA TRBJ2-2 few TRBV7-8 CASSLVGGSLAGELFF TGTGCCAGCAGCTTAGTGGGGGGCTCGTTAGCCGGGGAGCTGTTTTTT
TRBD1 TRBJ1-5 NA TRBV18 CASSPGTGDYSNQPQHF TGTGCCAGCTCCCCCGGGACAGGAGACTATAGCAATCAACCCCAGCATTTT
TRBD2 TRBJ2-7 few TRBV29-1 CSVREAAGSYEQYF TGCAGCGTTCGGGAGGCTGCGGGCTCCTACGAGCAGTACTTC
TRBD1 TRBJ1-1 NA TRBV19 CASLMRQGAGEAFF TGTGCCAGCCTAATGAGACAGGGGGCTGGTGAAGCTTTCTTT
TRBD1 TRBJ1-2 NA TRBV19 CASRTGTGDGYTF TGTGCCAGTAGAACCGGGACAGGGGATGGCTACACCTTC
NA TRBJ2-5 NA TRBV19 CASSIAHTSQETQYF TGTGCCAGTAGTATAGCGCACACCTCGCAAGAGACCCAGTACTTC
NA TRBJ2-6 few TRBV6-1 CASSEAGGANVLTF TGTGCCAGCAGTGAGGCGGGAGGGGCCAACGTCCTGACTTTC
NA TRBJ1-4 NA TRBV2 CASSERYQGEKLFF TGTGCCAGCAGTGAGAGGTATCAGGGGGAAAAACTGTTTTTT
NA TRBJ2-5 NA TRBV15 CATSSYTRKDLQETQYF TGTGCCACCAGCAGTTACACCCGGAAGGACCTACAAGAGACCCAGTACTTC
TRBD1 TRBJ2-2 NA TRBV5-1 CASSTGQGTGELFF TGCGCCAGCAGCACGGGACAGGGGACCGGGGAGCTGTTTTTT
NA TRBJ2-1 NA TRBV2 CASRGEASAYNEQFF TGTGCCAGCAGGGGGGAGGCTAGCGCTTACAATGAGCAGTTCTTC
NA TRBJ2-5 once TRBV7-9 CASSSALLQETQYF TGTGCCAGCAGCTCCGCCCTATTGCAAGAGACCCAGTACTTC
NA TRBJ2-1 NA TRBV7-2 CASSLSVANPYNEQFF TGTGCCAGCAGCTTAAGCGTTGCTAACCCCTACAATGAGCAGTTCTTC
TRBD2 TRBJ2-1 few TRBV5-1 CASSTSGRPGGYNEQFF TGCGCCAGCAGCACTAGCGGGAGGCCGGGCGGTTACAATGAGCAGTTCTTC
TRBD1 TRBJ2-3 NA TRBV2 CASRDRGLFTDTQYF TGTGCCAGCAGGGACAGGGGGTTGTTCACAGATACGCAGTATTTT
NA TRBJ2-3 few TRBV29-1 CSVEEGDTQYF TGCAGCGTTGAAGAGGGGGATACGCAGTATTTT
NA TRBJ1-5 few TRBV2 CACGIEEHQPQHF TGTGCCTGCGGGATAGAGGAGCATCAGCCCCAGCATTTT
NA TRBJ1-2 few TRBV7-2 CASSLLGGDLDDGYTF TGTGCCAGCAGCTTACTAGGGGGGGATTTGGATGATGGCTACACCTTC
NA TRBJ2-3 few TRBV7-9 CASSLAVALTDTQYF TGTGCCAGCAGCTTAGCGGTGGCACTCACAGATACGCAGTATTTT
TRBD2 TRBJ2-6 few TRBV4-2 CASSQVGGFLGDGGANVLTF TGTGCCAGCAGCCAAGTCGGGGGGTTCCTCGGCGATGGTGGGGCCAACGTCCTGACTTTC
NA TRBJ2-3 NA TRBV7-9 CASSFGAGAADTQYF TGTGCCAGCAGCTTTGGCGCAGGGGCGGCAGATACGCAGTATTTT
NA TRBJ2-3 NA TRBV5-4 CATQSGPTDTQYF TGTGCCACCCAGAGTGGGCCCACAGATACGCAGTATTTT
NA TRBJ1-2 NA TRBV5-1 CASRPGVENYGYTF TGCGCCAGCAGGCCTGGGGTGGAGAACTATGGCTACACCTTC
NA TRBJ1-5 NA TRBV6-5 CASSRDVYQPQHF TGTGCCAGCAGTAGGGACGTTTATCAGCCCCAGCATTTT
NA TRBJ2-1 NA TRBV19 CASGTDYNEQFF TGTGCCAGCGGGACGGACTACAATGAGCAGTTCTTC
NA TRBJ2-5 NA TRBV5-4 CASSQRDYQETQYF TGTGCCAGCAGCCAAAGGGACTACCAAGAGACCCAGTACTTC
TRBD1 TRBJ2-2 NA TRBV7-8 CASSVLTGGVIAGELFF TGTGCCAGCAGCGTCCTGACAGGGGGTGTCATAGCCGGGGAGCTGTTTTTT
TRBD2 TRBJ2-7 few TRBV7-2 CASSIGLGYTYEQYF TGTGCCAGCAGCATCGGACTAGGGTACACCTACGAGCAGTACTTC
NA TRBJ1-6 NA TRBV27 CASSFGFNNSPLHF TGTGCCAGCAGTTTTGGATTCAATAATTCACCCCTCCACTTT
NA TRBJ1-1 NA TRBV4-3 CASSQILRGEAFF TGCGCCAGCAGCCAAATTTTGAGGGGAGAAGCTTTCTTT
NA TRBJ1-6 NA TRBV7-2 CASSFGQNSPLHF TGTGCCAGCAGCTTTGGGCAGAATTCACCCCTCCACTTT
TRBD1 TRBJ2-2 few TRBV5-1 CASSRETGVDTGELFF TGCGCCAGCAGTCGTGAGACAGGGGTGGACACCGGGGAGCTGTTTTTT
NA TRBJ2-5 NA TRBV28 CASSSQLETQYF TGTGCCAGCAGTTCACAACTAGAGACCCAGTACTTC
NA TRBJ1-1 NA TRBV15 CATSRDVGRNTEAFF TGTGCCACCAGCAGAGATGTCGGGCGGAACACTGAAGCTTTCTTT
TRBD1 TRBJ1-1 few TRBV29-1 CGSGGDAEAFF TGCGGATCAGGGGGCGATGCTGAAGCTTTCTTT
TRBD1 TRBJ2-7 few TRBV7-3 CASSLSRGSEQYF TGTGCCAGCAGCTTATCCAGGGGGTCCGAGCAGTACTTC
NA TRBJ2-2 NA TRBV6-6 CASSPTPRNHAGELFF TGTGCCAGCAGCCCCACTCCTAGAAACCATGCCGGGGAGCTGTTTTTT
TRBD1 TRBJ2-5 NA TRBV29-1 CSVDTGGGTQYF TGCAGCGTCGATACAGGGGGCGGGACCCAGTACTTC
NA TRBJ2-3 NA TRBV29-1 CSVGEGGPDTQYF TGCAGCGTTGGGGAGGGGGGACCAGATACGCAGTATTTT
NA TRBJ1-1 once TRBV30 CAWSVGPVTEAFF TGTGCCTGGAGTGTCGGCCCCGTAACTGAAGCTTTCTTT
TRBD2 TRBJ2-1 NA TRBV11-2 CASSFGLAGESSYNEQFF TGTGCCAGCAGCTTTGGGCTAGCGGGGGAGAGCTCCTACAATGAGCAGTTCTTC
NA TRBJ2-7 once TRBV28 CASRGTFSYEQYF TGTGCCAGCAGGGGGACATTCTCCTACGAGCAGTACTTC
NA TRBJ1-1 few TRBV7-3 CASSLSGGLNTEAFF TGTGCCAGCAGCTTAAGTGGGGGCCTGAACACTGAAGCTTTCTTT
TRBD2 TRBJ2-4 few TRBV5-5 CASSLEVAGGLQYF TGTGCCAGCAGCTTGGAGGTAGCGGGAGGTCTTCAGTACTTC
NA TRBJ1-1 NA TRBV9 CASTPRVNTEAFF TGTGCCAGCACTCCTAGGGTGAACACTGAAGCTTTCTTT
TRBD1 TRBJ2-7 NA TRBV18 CASSPWTGVDEQYF TGTGCCAGCTCACCATGGACAGGGGTCGACGAGCAGTACTTC
TRBD1 TRBJ2-5 NA TRBV11-2 CASSPGTGGGQTQYF TGTGCCAGCAGCCCGGGGACAGGGGGAGGGCAGACCCAGTACTTC
NA TRBJ1-4 NA TRBV2 CASSLHRDGVIEKLFF TGTGCCAGCAGTTTACACCGGGACGGCGTAATTGAAAAACTGTTTTTT
NA TRBJ2-1 few TRBV2 CATRTAYNEQFF TGTGCCACAAGGACTGCGTACAATGAGCAGTTCTTC
NA TRBJ1-2 NA TRBV28 CASSFGGHIITYGYTF TGTGCCAGCAGTTTCGGGGGACACATTATAACCTATGGCTACACCTTC
NA TRBJ2-6 few TRBV7-9 CASSPTGANVLTF TGTGCCAGCAGCCCTACTGGGGCCAACGTCCTGACTTTC
NA TRBJ2-3 NA TRBV30 CAWSPAIPDTQYF TGTGCCTGGAGCCCCGCAATCCCAGATACGCAGTATTTT
NA TRBJ2-2 many TRBV4-3 CASSQGFAGELFF TGCGCCAGCAGCCAAGGATTTGCCGGGGAGCTGTTTTTT
NA TRBJ1-1 NA TRBV19 CASSITRNTEAFF TGTGCCAGTAGTATCACGAGGAACACTGAAGCTTTCTTT